This passage covers 23 T cell receptor beta chains from one sample sequenced in a study of beta chain features in type 1 diabetes. cDNA synthesis used the whole RNA isolate, giving expressed TCRB sequences. Clones were read by immunoSEQ multiplex PCR, and TCRdb kept only the in-frame ones, dropping some. Of 400,000 to 450,000 clones listed, around 13% are singletons. Sequences were obtained from naive CD4+ T cells from blood. The receptor source for this set is a man between 25 and 39 years old in good health.

This clone has just a few counts. The genes are TRBV19 and TRBJ2-2, with D unclear. Trimming pared 4 bases from V and 2 bases from J, leaving 8 bases between. Germline V CDR1 and CDR2: LNHDA, SQIVND (reference sequence). This CDR3 region has 14 residues. As DNA, the CDR3 is TGTGCCAGTAGTACCAAAGTAAACACCGGGGAGCTGTTTTTT. Its translation is CASSTKVNTGELFF.

This clone was picked up a small number of times. The CDR3 DNA follows: TGTGCCAGCAGCTCCCCCGGGCTTCACTACGAGCAGTACTTC. Protein: CASSSPGLHYEQYF. The rearrangement links TRBV7-2 to TRBJ2-7; D call uncertain. V was clipped by 4 bases and J by 3 bases, with 13 bases between them. There are 14 residues in the CDR3. Germline CDR1 reads SGHTA; CDR2 reads FQGNSA.

This clone was seen only a few times. The chain employs TRBV15 and TRBJ2-7; 9 nucleotides match TRBD2. The CDR3 has 16 amino acids. Trimming at V came to 8 bases and at J to 2 bases, leaving 13 bases not matched to a gene. Per germline, CDR1 LNHNV and CDR2 YYDKDF (reference sequence). In DNA, the CDR3 is TGTGCCACCGATCGTTATAGCGGGAGTATCACCTACGAGCAGTACGTC. Amino acid sequence: CATDRYSGSITYEQYV.

V and J are TRBV2 and TRBJ1-4; D gene ambiguous. The CDR3 has 15 amino acids. Trimming removed 3 bases at V and 8 bases at J, with 16 bases between. Germline values: CDR1 SNHLY, CDR2 FYNNEI. This CDR3 is CASSDDGRQREKLFF. The CDR3 DNA follows: TGTGCCAGCAGTGACGACGGGAGACAACGAGAAAAACTGTTTTTT. The full variable domain, its missing parts supplied by reference TRBV2 and TRBJ1-4, is EPEVTQTPSHQVTQMGQEVILRCVPISNHLYFYWYRQILGQKVEFLVSFYNNEISEKSEIFDDQFSVERPDGSNFTLKIRSTKLEDSAMYFCASSDDGRQREKLFFGSGTQLSVL.

The chain recombines TRBV7-9 with TRBJ2-1, with TRBD2 matching 8 bases. This CDR3 comprises 14 residues. CDR1 is SEHNR and CDR2 is FQNEAQ in the germline V gene (reference sequence). J gave up 8 bases and V 4 bases, and 7 bases lay outside the gene matches. CDR3 protein: CASSSSGREDEQFF. CDR3 sequence (DNA): TGTGCCAGCAGCTCGAGCGGGAGAGAGGATGAGCAGTTCTTC.

The chain carries TRBV10-3 and TRBJ2-5; a possible D gene is TRBD2 (5 bases). This CDR3 spans 13 amino acids. Germline V lookup: CDR1 ENHRY, CDR2 SYGVKD. The V end lost 11 bases, the J end lost 4 bases, and 17 bases lay between the germline ends. The CDR3 nucleotides read TGTGCCTCTGGAGGTGGGGTTGGAGAGACCCAGTACTTC. This encodes CASGGGVGETQYF.

The chain uses TRBV30 and TRBJ1-1; 8 nucleotides align to TRBD1. V lost 4 bases and J lost 0; bases outside the gene matches: 13. From germline, CDR1 is GTSNPN and CDR2 SVGIG (reference sequence). The CDR3 has 17 amino acids. The CDR3 spells CAWMMDRVDGMNTEAFF. CDR3 coding DNA: TGTGCCTGGATGATGGACAGGGTGGATGGAATGAACACTGAAGCTTTCTTT.

The V and J genes are TRBV20-1 and TRBJ1-1, with TRBD1 as a possible D gene (6 bases). Trimming pared 2 bases from V and 8 bases from J, leaving 9 bases between. This CDR3 spans 11 amino acids. CDR1 is DFQATT, CDR2 SNEGSKA, per germline (reference sequence). CDR3 nucleotide sequence: TGCAGTGCTAGAAAACAGGGCGAAGCTTTCTTT. Its protein product is CSARKQGEAFF.

The sample holds a few counts of this clone. The V gene is TRBV9, the J gene TRBJ2-5; D is unclear. Trimming took 0 bases from V and 7 from J, leaving 7 bases between them. The germline V gene encodes CDR1 SGDLS and CDR2 YYNGEE. CDR3 length: 12 residues. CDR3 in amino acids: CASSVAGGTQYF. The CDR3 nucleotides are TGTGCCAGCAGCGTAGCTGGTGGGACCCAGTACTTC.

This clone was detected a few times. The chain joins TRBV29-1 to TRBJ2-5; TRBD2 agrees at 11 bases. Germline V CDR1 and CDR2: SQVTM, ANQGSEA. CDR3 size: 15 residues. J gave up 2 bases and V 4 bases, and 6 bases lay outside the gene matches. The CDR3 DNA reads TGCAGCGTTGTGACGGCTAGCGGGGGGCAAGAGACCCAGTACTTC. It is translated as CSVVTASGGQETQYF.

The table lists this clone with a few counts. The chain carries TRBV27 and TRBJ2-1, with 9 bases matching TRBD1. This CDR3 comprises 16 residues. With V trimmed by 4 bases and J by 0 bases, 4 bases remained unmatched. Per germline, CDR1 MNHEY and CDR2 SMNVEV (reference sequence). The CDR3 is CASSSGQGVSYNEQFF. The DNA of the CDR3 is TGTGCCAGCAGTTCGGGACAGGGCGTCTCCTACAATGAGCAGTTCTTC.

This clone was detected only a few times. J is TRBJ1-1 and V is TRBV30, with TRBD1 as a possible D gene (5 bases). This CDR3 comprises 14 residues. The ends were cut back, 2 bases at V and 0 bases at J, with 10 bases in the middle. Germline assignment: CDR1 GTSNPN and CDR2 SVGIG (reference sequence). CDR3 region: CAWSWGLLNTEAFF. In DNA form, the CDR3 reads TGTGCCTGGAGTTGGGGGTTACTGAACACTGAAGCTTTCTTT.

V and J are TRBV15 and TRBJ1-2; a possible D gene is TRBD1 (5 bases). Trimming left V 0 bases short and J 4 bases short, with 9 bases between. Per the germline V gene, CDR1 is LNHNV and CDR2 is YYDKDF (reference sequence). CDR3 length: 14 residues. CDR3 in DNA: TGTGCCACCAGCAGAGAAGGGGTAGGCTATGGCTACACCTTC. Amino acids: CATSREGVGYGYTF. Drawing the rest from reference TRBV15 and TRBJ1-2, the complete variable domain is DAMVIQNPRYQVTQFGKPVTLSCSQTLNHNVMYWYQQKSSQAPKLLFHYYDKDFNNEADTPDNFQSRRPNTSFCFLDIRSPGLGDTAMYLCATSREGVGYGYTFGSGTRLTVV.

This clone has just a few counts. J is TRBJ2-2 and V is TRBV7-2, with D perhaps TRBD2 (5 bases). Germline CDR1 is SGHTA and CDR2 is FQGNSA. Trimming took 3 bases from V and 1 from J, leaving 9 bases between them. The CDR3 covers 15 residues. The CDR3 region is CASSFNGLNTGELFF. CDR3 sequence (DNA): TGTGCCAGCAGCTTCAACGGACTGAACACCGGGGAGCTGTTTTTT.

This clone was seen only a few times. The chain uses TRBV9 and TRBJ2-2; 7 positions agree with TRBD2. CDR1 SGDLS and CDR2 YYNGEE come from the germline V gene. V gave up 0 bases and J gave up 6 bases; unmatched junction bases: 8. This CDR3 has 16 residues. DNA of the CDR3: TGTGCCAGCAGCGTAGCTGCAGGGAGGGGACCCGGGGAGCTGTTTTTT. Protein: CASSVAAGRGPGELFF.

The V call is TRBV7-2, the J call TRBJ2-5; 7 positions agree with TRBD2. The CDR3 sequence is 18 residues long. The V and J ends lost 0 bases and 1 base, in that order; junction bases with no gene match: 11. Germline-derived CDR1 and CDR2 are SGHTA and FQGNSA. The DNA for the CDR3 is TGTGCCAGCAGCTTAGCGCTAGGGAGACTAGCACCCCAAGAGACCCAGTACTTC. Translating it yields CASSLALGRLAPQETQYF.

This clone has a handful of counts. The chain employs TRBV5-4 and TRBJ1-2, with a tentative D call TRBD1 (6 bases). V was trimmed by 3 bases and J by 5 bases, leaving 14 bases between them. The length of the CDR3 is 14 residues. Germline CDR1 and CDR2: SGHNT and YYREEE (reference sequence). The CDR3 DNA reads TGTGCCAGCAGCTCCCTACAGGGCCGTTATGGCTACACCTTC. This sequence encodes CASSSLQGRYGYTF. Drawing the rest from reference TRBV5-4 and TRBJ1-2, the complete variable domain is ETGVTQSPTHLIKTRGQQVTLRCSSQSGHNTVSWYQQALGQGPQFIFQYYREEENGRGNFPPRFSGLQFPNYSSELNVNALELDDSALYLCASSSLQGRYGYTFGSGTRLTVV.

CDR3 residues: CATGNTGELFF. CDR3 coding DNA: TGTGCTACAGGGAACACCGGGGAGCTGTTTTTT. V is TRBV19 and J is TRBJ2-2; perhaps TRBD1 as D (5 bases). There are 11 residues in the CDR3. The germline gives CDR1 LNHDA, CDR2 SQIVND (reference sequence).

This clone has a handful of counts. In the same sample, other DNA sequences code for this CDR3. The V call is TRBV18, the J call TRBJ2-3; possibly TRBD1 or TRBD2 for D (5 bases each). The germline gives CDR1 KGHSH, CDR2 LQKENI. The germline V and J ends were trimmed by 6 bases and 3 bases, with 10 bases remaining between them. CDR3 length: 13 amino acids. CDR3 nucleotide sequence: TGTGCCAGCTCTTCCGGGGCTACAGATACGCAGTATTTT. Translating gives CASSSGATDTQYF.

The sample holds a few counts of this clone. CDR3 bases: TGTGCCAGCAGCCCAAGCGGGAGGGCCTACAATGAGCAGTTCTTC. Translation gives CASSPSGRAYNEQFF. The J gene is TRBJ2-1, the V gene TRBV7-2, with 10 positions matching TRBD2. This CDR3 region has 15 residues. The trim removed 5 bases at V and 2 bases at J, leaving 3 bases unmatched. Germline V CDR1 and CDR2: SGHTA, FQGNSA.

The chain couples TRBV7-9 to TRBJ2-1; D not resolved. Between the trimmed V and J ends, which lost 2 bases and 5 bases, there was a span of 13 bases. Germline V gene lookup returns CDR1 SEHNR and CDR2 FQNEAQ (reference sequence). This CDR3 is 15 amino acids long. CDR3 sequence: CASSLWSVPDNEQFF. The CDR3 coding sequence is TGTGCCAGCAGCTTATGGTCGGTACCTGACAATGAGCAGTTCTTC.

This rearrangement joins TRBV18 to TRBJ1-2; TRBD1 matches at 9 bases. This CDR3 region has 17 residues. Trimming cost V 2 bases and J 1 base; bases outside gene matches: 8. Germline V gene sequence: CDR1 KGHSH, CDR2 LQKENI. As DNA, the CDR3 is TGTGCCAGCTCACCAAAAACCGGGACAGGGATTAACTATGGCTACACCTTC. Residues: CASSPKTGTGINYGYTF.

The chain links TRBV25-1 to TRBJ2-3, with D possibly being TRBD2 (6 bases). There are 17 residues in the CDR3. The V and J ends lost 1 base and 0 bases respectively, with 14 bases between them. CDR1 and CDR2 from the germline V gene are MGHDK and SYGVNS. The DNA of the CDR3 is TGTGCCAGCAGTGAATTTGGTGGGGGGTTGAGCACAGATACGCAGTATTTT. The encoded protein is CASSEFGGGLSTDTQYF.